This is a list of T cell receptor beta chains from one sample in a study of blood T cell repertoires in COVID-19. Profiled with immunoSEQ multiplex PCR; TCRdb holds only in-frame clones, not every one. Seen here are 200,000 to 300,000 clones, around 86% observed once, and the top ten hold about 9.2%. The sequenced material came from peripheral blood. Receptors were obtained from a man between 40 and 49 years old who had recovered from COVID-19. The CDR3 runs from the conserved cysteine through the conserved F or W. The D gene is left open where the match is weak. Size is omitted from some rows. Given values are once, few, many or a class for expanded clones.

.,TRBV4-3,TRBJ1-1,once,CASSQDDRRNTEAFF,TGCGCCAGCAGCCAAGATGACAGGAGGAACACTGAAGCTTTCTTT
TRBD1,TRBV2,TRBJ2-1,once,CASSFTGQGGNEQFF,TGTGCCAGCAGCTTTACCGGACAGGGTGGGAATGAGCAGTTCTTC
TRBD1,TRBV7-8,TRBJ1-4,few,CASSKVSPGTGREKLFF,TGTGCCAGCAGCAAGGTTTCGCCCGGGACAGGACGGGAAAAACTGTTTTTT
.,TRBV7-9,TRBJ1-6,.,CASSDRSPLGNNSPLHF,TGTGCCAGCAGCGACAGGTCCCCCTTAGGAAATAATTCACCCCTCCACTTT
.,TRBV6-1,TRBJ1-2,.,CASSERPASGGYTF,TGTGCCAGCAGTGAACGTCCGGCATCGGGGGGCTACACCTTC
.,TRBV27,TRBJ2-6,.,CASSPLVSLAGANVLTF,TGTGCCAGCAGTCCTCTAGTTAGCCTAGCTGGGGCCAACGTCCTGACTTTC
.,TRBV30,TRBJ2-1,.,CAWSLLEAPSYNEQFF,TGTGCCTGGAGTCTTTTGGAGGCCCCCTCCTACAATGAGCAGTTCTTC
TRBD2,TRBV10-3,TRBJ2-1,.,CAISESRRTSGTHSYNEQFF,TGTGCCATCAGTGAGTCGAGGAGGACTAGCGGGACCCACTCCTACAATGAGCAGTTCTTC
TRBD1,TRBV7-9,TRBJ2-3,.,CASSLPVGGADTQYF,TGTGCCAGCAGCTTACCAGTAGGGGGCGCAGATACGCAGTATTTT
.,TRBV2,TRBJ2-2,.,CASSDLGGGPGELFF,TGTGCCAGCAGCGACTTAGGGGGGGGCCCCGGGGAGCTGTTTTTT
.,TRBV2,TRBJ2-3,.,CATRFIPPFRSADTQYF,TGTGCCACCCGTTTCATCCCACCATTTAGGAGCGCAGATACGCAGTATTTT
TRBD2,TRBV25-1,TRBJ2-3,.,CASNLAGSSTDTQYF,TGTGCCAGCAATCTAGCGGGGTCGAGCACAGATACGCAGTATTTT
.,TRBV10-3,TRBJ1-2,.,CAISESSGNYGYTF,TGTGCCATCAGTGAGTCATCAGGGAACTATGGCTACACCTTC
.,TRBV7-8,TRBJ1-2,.,CASSPLGQRNYGYTF,TGTGCCAGCAGCCCCCTCGGACAGAGAAACTATGGCTACACCTTC
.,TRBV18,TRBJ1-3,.,CASSPLGAGDSGNTIYF,TGTGCCAGCTCACCACTAGGGGCCGGCGACTCTGGAAACACCATATATTTT
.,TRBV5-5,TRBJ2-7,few,CASSLSGSTYEQYF,TGTGCCAGCAGCTTGTCGGGATCCACCTACGAGCAGTACTTC
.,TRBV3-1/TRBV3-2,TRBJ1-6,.,CASSQELVYNSPLHF,TGTGCCAGCAGCCAAGAACTGGTGTATAATTCACCCCTCCACTTT
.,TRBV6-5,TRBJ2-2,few,CASSYSNGRKTGELFF,TGTGCCAGCAGTTACTCGAATGGGCGAAAGACCGGGGAGCTGTTTTTT
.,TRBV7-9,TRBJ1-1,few,CASSPGRGGDDTEAFF,TGTGCCAGCAGCCCTGGGAGGGGTGGAGATGACACTGAAGCTTTCTTT
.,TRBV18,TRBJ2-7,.,CASSLTGGDEQYF,TGTGCCAGCTCTCTAACGGGGGGCGACGAGCAGTACTTC
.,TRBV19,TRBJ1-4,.,CAVSREGTTNEKLFF,TGTGCCGTCTCCCGGGAAGGGACAACTAATGAAAAACTGTTTTTT
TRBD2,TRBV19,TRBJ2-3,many,CASRLSGDTQYF,TGTGCCAGTAGACTTAGCGGGGATACGCAGTATTTT
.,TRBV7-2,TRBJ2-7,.,CASSLGGHEQYF,TGTGCCAGCAGCTTAGGGGGGCACGAGCAGTACTTC
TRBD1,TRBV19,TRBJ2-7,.,CASSTGRQGYEQYF,TGTGCCAGTAGTACCGGGAGACAGGGGTACGAGCAGTACTTC
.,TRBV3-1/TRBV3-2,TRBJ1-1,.,CASSEGNWREAFF,TGTGCCAGCAGCGAAGGAAATTGGAGAGAAGCTTTCTTT
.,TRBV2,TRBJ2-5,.,CASSDRLKTQYF,TGTGCCAGCAGTGACCGTCTAAAGACCCAGTACTTC
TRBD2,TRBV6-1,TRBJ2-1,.,CASSEARRLGGNEQFF,TGTGCCAGCAGTGAAGCCCGCCGACTGGGGGGGAATGAGCAGTTCTTC
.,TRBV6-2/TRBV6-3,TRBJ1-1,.,CASSYSLATEAFF,TGTGCCAGCAGTTATTCCTTGGCCACTGAAGCTTTCTTT
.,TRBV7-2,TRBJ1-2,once,CASSPFDGRDYGYTF,TGTGCCAGCAGCCCCTTTGACGGCAGGGACTATGGCTACACCTTC
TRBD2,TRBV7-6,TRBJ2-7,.,CASSLGGTSVRIDEQYF,TGTGCCAGCAGCTTAGGTGGGACTAGCGTCAGGATCGACGAGCAGTACTTC